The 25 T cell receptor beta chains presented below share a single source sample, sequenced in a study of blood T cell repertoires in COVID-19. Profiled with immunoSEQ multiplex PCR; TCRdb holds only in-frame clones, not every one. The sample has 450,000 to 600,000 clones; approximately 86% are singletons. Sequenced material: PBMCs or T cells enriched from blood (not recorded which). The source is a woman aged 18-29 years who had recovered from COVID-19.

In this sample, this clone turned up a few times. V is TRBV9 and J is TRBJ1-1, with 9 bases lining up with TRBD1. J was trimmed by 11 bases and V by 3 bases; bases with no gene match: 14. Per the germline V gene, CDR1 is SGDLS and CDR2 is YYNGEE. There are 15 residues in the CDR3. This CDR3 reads CASSADPSGGTGAFF. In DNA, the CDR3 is TGTGCCAGCAGCGCCGACCCCTCAGGAGGGACAGGGGCTTTCTTT.

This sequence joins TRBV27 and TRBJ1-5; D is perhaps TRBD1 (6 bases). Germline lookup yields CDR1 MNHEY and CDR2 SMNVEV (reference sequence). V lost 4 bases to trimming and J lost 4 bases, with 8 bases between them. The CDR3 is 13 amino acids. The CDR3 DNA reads TGTGCCAGCAGTTGGGACATAAATCAGCCCCAGCATTTT. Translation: CASSWDINQPQHF.

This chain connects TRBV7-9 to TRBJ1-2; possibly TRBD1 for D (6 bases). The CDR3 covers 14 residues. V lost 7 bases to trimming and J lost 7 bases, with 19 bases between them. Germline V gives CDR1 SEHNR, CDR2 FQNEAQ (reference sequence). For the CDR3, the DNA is TGTGCCAGCACCGAACTATCAGGGGATAGTGGCTACACCTTC. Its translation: CASTELSGDSGYTF.

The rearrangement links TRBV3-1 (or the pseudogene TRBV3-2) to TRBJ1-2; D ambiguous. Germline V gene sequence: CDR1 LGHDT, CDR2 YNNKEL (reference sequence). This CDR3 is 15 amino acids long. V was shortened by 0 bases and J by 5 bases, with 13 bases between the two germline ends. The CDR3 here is CASSQEDWRHYGYTF. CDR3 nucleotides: TGTGCCAGCAGCCAAGAGGACTGGCGGCATTATGGCTACACCTTC.

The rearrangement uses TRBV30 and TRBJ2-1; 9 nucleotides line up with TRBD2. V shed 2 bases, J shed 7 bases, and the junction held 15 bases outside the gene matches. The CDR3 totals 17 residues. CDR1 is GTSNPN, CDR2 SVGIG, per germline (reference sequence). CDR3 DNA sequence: TGTGCCTGGAGTTCCCGGGTAGCGGGGGCCCCTAGGAATGAGCAGTTCTTC. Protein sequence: CAWSSRVAGAPRNEQFF. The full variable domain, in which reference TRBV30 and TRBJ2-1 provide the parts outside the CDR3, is SQTIHQWPATLVQPVGSPLSLECTVEGTSNPNLYWYRQAAGRGLQLLFYSVGIGQISSEVPQNLSASRPQDRQFILSSKKLLLSDSGFYLCAWSSRVAGAPRNEQFFGPGTRLTVL.

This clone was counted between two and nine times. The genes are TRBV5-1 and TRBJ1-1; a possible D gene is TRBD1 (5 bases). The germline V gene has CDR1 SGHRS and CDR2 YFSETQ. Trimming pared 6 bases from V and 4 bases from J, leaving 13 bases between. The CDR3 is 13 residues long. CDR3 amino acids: CASNVKGPTEAFF. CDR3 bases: TGCGCCAGCAATGTAAAGGGGCCCACTGAAGCTTTCTTT.

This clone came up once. This CDR3 reads CASSLRTEGEQYF. The CDR3 DNA sequence: TGCGCCAGCAGCTTGAGGACAGAAGGCGAGCAGTACTTC. The chain recombines TRBV5-1 with TRBJ2-7, with TRBD1 as a possible D gene (6 bases). Trimming took off 1 base at V and 6 bases at J, with 11 bases between the two ends. The germline V gene encodes CDR1 SGHRS and CDR2 YFSETQ. This CDR3 has 13 residues.

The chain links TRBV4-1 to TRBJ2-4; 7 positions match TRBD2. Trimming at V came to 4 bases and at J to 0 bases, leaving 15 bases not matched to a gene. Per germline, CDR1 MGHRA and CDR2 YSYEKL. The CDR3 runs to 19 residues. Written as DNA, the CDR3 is TGCGCCAGCAGCCCCCGGAGGAGCGGGGCTCCTCTAGCCAAAAACATTCAGTACTTC. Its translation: CASSPRRSGAPLAKNIQYF.

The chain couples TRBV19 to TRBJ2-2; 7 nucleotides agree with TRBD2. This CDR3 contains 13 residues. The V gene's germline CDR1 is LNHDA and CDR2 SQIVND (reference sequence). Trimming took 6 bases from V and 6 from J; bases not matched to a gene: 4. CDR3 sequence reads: CASSREAPGELFF. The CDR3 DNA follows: TGTGCCAGTAGCCGGGAGGCTCCCGGGGAGCTGTTTTTT.

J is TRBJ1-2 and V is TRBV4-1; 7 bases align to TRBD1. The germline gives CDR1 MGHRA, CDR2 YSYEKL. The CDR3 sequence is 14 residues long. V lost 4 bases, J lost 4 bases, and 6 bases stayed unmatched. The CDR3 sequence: CASSPPGQPYGYTF. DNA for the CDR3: TGCGCCAGCAGCCCTCCGGGACAGCCCTATGGCTACACCTTC.

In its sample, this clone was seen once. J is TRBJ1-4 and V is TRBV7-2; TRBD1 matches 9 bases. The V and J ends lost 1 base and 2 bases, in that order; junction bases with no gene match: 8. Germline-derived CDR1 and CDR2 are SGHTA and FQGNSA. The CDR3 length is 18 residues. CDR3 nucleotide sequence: TGTGCCAGCAGCTTAGAAGGGACAGGGAGTGGGACTAATGAAAAACTGTTTTTT. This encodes CASSLEGTGSGTNEKLFF.

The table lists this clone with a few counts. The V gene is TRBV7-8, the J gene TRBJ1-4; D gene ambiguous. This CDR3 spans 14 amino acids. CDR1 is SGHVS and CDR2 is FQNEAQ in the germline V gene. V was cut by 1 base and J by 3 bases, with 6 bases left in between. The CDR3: CASSLGPPNEKLFF. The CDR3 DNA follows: TGTGCCAGCAGCTTAGGGCCGCCTAATGAAAAACTGTTTTTT.

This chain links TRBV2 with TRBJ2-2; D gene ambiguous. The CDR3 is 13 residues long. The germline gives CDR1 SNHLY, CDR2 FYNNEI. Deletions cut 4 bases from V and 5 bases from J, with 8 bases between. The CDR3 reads CASSADGTGELFF. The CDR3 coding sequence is TGTGCCAGCAGTGCCGACGGGACCGGGGAGCTGTTTTTT.

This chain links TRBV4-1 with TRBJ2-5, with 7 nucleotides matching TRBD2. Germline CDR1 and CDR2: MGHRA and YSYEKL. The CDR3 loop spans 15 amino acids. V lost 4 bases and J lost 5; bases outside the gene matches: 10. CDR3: CASSPAGWGRETQYF. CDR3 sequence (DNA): TGCGCCAGCAGCCCAGCGGGATGGGGGAGGGAGACCCAGTACTTC.

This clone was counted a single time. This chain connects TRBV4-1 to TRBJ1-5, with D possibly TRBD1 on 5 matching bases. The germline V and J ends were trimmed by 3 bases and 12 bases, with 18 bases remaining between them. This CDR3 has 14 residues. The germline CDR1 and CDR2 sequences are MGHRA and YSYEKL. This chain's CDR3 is CASSQAGGEPNQHF. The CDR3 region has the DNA TGCGCCAGCAGCCAGGCCGGGGGGGAGCCTAACCAGCATTTT.

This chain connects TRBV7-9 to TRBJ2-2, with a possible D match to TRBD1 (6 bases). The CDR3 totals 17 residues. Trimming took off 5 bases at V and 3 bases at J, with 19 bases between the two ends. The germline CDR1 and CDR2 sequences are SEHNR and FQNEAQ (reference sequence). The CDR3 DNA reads TGTGCCAGCAGCGATGCACCCAACAGGGATGACACCGGGGAGCTGTTTTTT. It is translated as CASSDAPNRDDTGELFF.

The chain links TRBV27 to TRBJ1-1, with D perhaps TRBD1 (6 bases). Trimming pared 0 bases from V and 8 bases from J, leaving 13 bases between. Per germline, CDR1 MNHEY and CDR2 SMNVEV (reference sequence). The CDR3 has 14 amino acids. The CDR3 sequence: CASSLSAGAGEAFF. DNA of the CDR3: TGTGCCAGCAGTTTATCCGCGGGGGCAGGGGAAGCTTTCTTT.

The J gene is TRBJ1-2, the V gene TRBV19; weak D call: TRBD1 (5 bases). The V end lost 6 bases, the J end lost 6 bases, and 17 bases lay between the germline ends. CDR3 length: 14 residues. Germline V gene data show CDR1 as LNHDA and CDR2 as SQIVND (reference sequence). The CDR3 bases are TGTGCCAGTAGGGGCCCCCAGGGAGGGAATGGCTACACCTTC. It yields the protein CASRGPQGGNGYTF.

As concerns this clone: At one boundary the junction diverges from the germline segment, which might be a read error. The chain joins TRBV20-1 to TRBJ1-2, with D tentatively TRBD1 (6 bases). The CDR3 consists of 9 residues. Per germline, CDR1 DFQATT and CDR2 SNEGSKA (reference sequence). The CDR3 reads CRPLTGAFF. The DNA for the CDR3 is TGCAGGCCCCTGACAGGCGCCTTCTTC.

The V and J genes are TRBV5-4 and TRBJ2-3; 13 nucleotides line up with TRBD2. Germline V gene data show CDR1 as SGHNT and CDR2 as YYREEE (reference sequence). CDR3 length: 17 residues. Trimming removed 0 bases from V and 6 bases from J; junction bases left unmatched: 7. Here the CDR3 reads CASSLGFGLAGVDTQYF. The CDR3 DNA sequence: TGTGCCAGCAGCTTGGGCTTCGGACTAGCGGGGGTGGATACGCAGTATTTT.

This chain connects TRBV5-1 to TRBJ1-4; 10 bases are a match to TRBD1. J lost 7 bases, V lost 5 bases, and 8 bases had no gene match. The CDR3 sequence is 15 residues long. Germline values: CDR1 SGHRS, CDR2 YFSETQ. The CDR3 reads CASSDGQGGGEKLFF. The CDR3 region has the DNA TGCGCCAGCAGTGACGGACAGGGGGGTGGTGAAAAACTGTTTTTT.

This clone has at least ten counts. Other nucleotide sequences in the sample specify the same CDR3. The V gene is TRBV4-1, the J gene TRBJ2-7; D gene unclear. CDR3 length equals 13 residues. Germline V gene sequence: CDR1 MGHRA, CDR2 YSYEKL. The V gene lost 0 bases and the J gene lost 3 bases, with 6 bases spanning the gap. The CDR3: CASSQDLSYEQYF. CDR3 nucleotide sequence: TGCGCCAGCAGCCAAGATCTAAGCTACGAGCAGTACTTC.

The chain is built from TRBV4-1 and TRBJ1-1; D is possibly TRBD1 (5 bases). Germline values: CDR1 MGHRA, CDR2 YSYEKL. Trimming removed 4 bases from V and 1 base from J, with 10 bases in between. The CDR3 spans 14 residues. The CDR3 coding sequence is TGCGCCAGCAGCCGAGGACAAGAGAACACTGAAGCTTTCTTT. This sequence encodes CASSRGQENTEAFF.

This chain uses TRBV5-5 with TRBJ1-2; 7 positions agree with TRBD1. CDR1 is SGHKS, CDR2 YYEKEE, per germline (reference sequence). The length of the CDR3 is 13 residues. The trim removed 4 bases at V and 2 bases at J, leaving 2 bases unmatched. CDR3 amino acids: CASSVQGNYGYTF. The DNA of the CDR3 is TGTGCCAGCAGCGTACAGGGGAACTATGGCTACACCTTC.

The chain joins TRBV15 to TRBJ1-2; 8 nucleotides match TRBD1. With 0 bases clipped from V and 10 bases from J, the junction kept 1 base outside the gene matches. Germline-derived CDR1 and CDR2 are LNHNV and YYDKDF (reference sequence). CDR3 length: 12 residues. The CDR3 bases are TGTGCCACCAGCAGAGAACAGGGGGACTACACCTTC. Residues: CATSREQGDYTF.